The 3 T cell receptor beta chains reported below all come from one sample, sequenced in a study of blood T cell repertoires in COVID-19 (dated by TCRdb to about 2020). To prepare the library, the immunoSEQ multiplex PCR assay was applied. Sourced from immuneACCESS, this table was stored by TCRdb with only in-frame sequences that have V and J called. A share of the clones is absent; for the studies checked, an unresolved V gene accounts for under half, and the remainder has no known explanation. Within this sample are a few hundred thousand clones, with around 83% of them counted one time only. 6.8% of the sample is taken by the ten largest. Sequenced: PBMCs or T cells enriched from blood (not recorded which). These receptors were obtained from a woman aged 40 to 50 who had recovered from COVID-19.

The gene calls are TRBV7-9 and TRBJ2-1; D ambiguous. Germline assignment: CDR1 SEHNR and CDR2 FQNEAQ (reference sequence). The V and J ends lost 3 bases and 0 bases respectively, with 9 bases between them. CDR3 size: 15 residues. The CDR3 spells CASSLAVISYNEQFF. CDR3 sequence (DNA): TGTGCCAGCAGCTTGGCGGTTATCTCCTACAATGAGCAGTTCTTC.

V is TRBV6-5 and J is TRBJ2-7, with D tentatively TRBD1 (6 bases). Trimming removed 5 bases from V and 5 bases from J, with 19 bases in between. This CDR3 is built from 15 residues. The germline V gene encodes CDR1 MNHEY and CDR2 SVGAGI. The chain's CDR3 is CASSPKSRGNHEQYV. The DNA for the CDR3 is TGTGCCAGCAGTCCAAAGTCCAGGGGAAACCACGAGCAGTACGTC.

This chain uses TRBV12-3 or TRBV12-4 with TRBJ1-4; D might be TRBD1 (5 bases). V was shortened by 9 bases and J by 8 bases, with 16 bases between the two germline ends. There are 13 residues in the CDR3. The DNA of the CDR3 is TGTGCCAGTCGGGGGTTTATAAGCGAAAAACTGTTTTTT. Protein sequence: CASRGFISEKLFF.